This TCR beta chain derives from a study of T cell repertoires in cytomegalovirus infection. Study at large: From public TCR beta signatures came an indication of both CMV infection and matching HLA type.

Comment on this clonotype: The antigen is undetermined.

The J segment lost 0 bases and the V segment lost 2 bases, leaving 10 bases of the junction unmatched. This CDR3 has 17 amino acids. CDR1 and CDR2 from the germline V gene are SGHDT and YYEEEE. TCRdb recomputed calls from the reads with MiXCR, one row per CDR3 protein. This sample has nearly 550,000 distinct CDR3 sequences, with 16% found just once. Findings of the study overall: The study found HLA-C-restricted CMV-specific TCR beta clonotypes dominating the ex vivo response. Carriers of CMV and the relevant HLA type were discriminated by public TCR beta frequency.

The specimen sequenced was CD8+ T cells from PBMCs. This chain links TRBV5-6 with TRBJ2-7; 8 nucleotides match TRBD2. The receptor's source is a human donor in good health (CMV status not recorded). Some clones in this sample may be carry-over from other donors' samples. The CDR3 is CASSFTPLAASSYEQYF. DNA of the CDR3: TGTGCCAGCAGCTTCACTCCACTAGCGGCAAGCTCCTACGAGCAGTACTTC.